Following are 9 T cell receptor beta chains from one sample sequenced in a study of radiation and T cells in renal cell carcinoma. As to time point: blood 2 weeks post-SBRT. Treatment here: 15 Gy SBRT to primary tumor, nephrectomy 4 weeks later. Sequencing was performed with immunoSEQ multiplex PCR; in TCRdb, only in-frame clones are kept and a portion is missing. The table lists around 26,000 clones, 81% of them singletons. The specimen was blood, collected from a patient whose treatment included radiotherapy and nephrectomy. Every receptor here comes from a man in his 60s with renal cell carcinoma.

This rearrangement joins TRBV13 to TRBJ2-7; weak D call: TRBD2 (6 bases). The V gene's germline CDR1 is PRHDT and CDR2 FYEKMQ (reference sequence). The CDR3 is 15 residues long. The germline V and J ends were trimmed by 5 bases and 0 bases, with 14 bases remaining between them. CDR3 coding DNA: TGTGCCAGCAGCGAGTTCGGGACTTTCTCCTACGAGCAGTACTTC. Translated, it gives CASSEFGTFSYEQYF.

The V gene is TRBV18, the J gene TRBJ2-7; D is unresolved. With 3 bases removed from V and 4 bases from J, the gap between germline ends came to 10 bases. CDR1 is KGHSH, CDR2 LQKENI, per germline. This CDR3 has 13 amino acids. The CDR3 DNA reads as TGTGCCAGCTCACCGAAGTCAGGTTACGAGCAGTACTTC. Protein: CASSPKSGYEQYF.

The V gene is TRBV15, the J gene TRBJ2-7; TRBD1 is a possible D gene (6 bases). V shed 0 bases and J shed 3 bases, with 9 bases lying between them. Germline V gene lookup returns CDR1 LNHNV and CDR2 YYDKDF (reference sequence). This CDR3 has 14 residues. CDR3 amino acids: CATSREVGGYEQYF. The CDR3 DNA reads as TGTGCCACCAGCAGAGAGGTAGGGGGCTACGAGCAGTACTTC.

By share, this clone counts as medium-sized. The chain carries TRBV2 and TRBJ1-2; D unclear. The ends were cut back, 5 bases at V and 3 bases at J, with 16 bases in the middle. Germline V gene data show CDR1 as SNHLY and CDR2 as FYNNEI. The CDR3 runs to 15 residues. This chain's CDR3 is CASSTPVPDDYGYTF. The CDR3 DNA sequence: TGTGCCAGCAGTACCCCGGTCCCGGACGACTATGGCTACACCTTC.

The chain uses TRBV7-9 and TRBJ1-3; TRBD1 matches at 8 bases. J was trimmed by 4 bases and V by 5 bases; bases with no gene match: 7. CDR1 is SEHNR and CDR2 is FQNEAQ in the germline V gene (reference sequence). The CDR3 has 15 amino acids. Here the CDR3 DNA reads TGTGCCAGCAGCCCAGGGGGCTGGGGCGGAAACACCATATATTTT. This encodes CASSPGGWGGNTIYF.

The V and J genes are TRBV4-2 and TRBJ1-3; no firm D call. The V end was cut by 0 bases, the J end by 2 bases, with 5 bases between. The CDR3 totals 14 residues. CDR1 and CDR2 (germline): LGHNA, YNFKEQ. In DNA form, the CDR3 reads TGTGCCAGCAGCCAAGATAGAGCTGGAAACACCATATATTTT. It encodes CASSQDRAGNTIYF.

The chain employs TRBV15 and TRBJ2-5, with 9 bases aligning to TRBD2. This CDR3 has 17 residues. V trimming: 1 base; J trimming: 2 bases; junction bases outside the gene matches: 8. CDR1 is LNHNV and CDR2 is YYDKDF in the germline V gene (reference sequence). CDR3 region: CATSRGGASGNQETQYF. The CDR3 bases are TGTGCCACCAGCAGAGGCGGGGCTAGCGGGAATCAAGAGACCCAGTACTTC.

The chain uses TRBV5-6 and TRBJ1-1, with D perhaps matching TRBD1 (5 bases). The germline V gene has CDR1 SGHDT and CDR2 YYEEEE. The CDR3 runs to 16 residues. Trimming pared 0 bases from V and 1 base from J, leaving 13 bases between. The CDR3: CASSLVRVRGNTEAFF. CDR3 nucleotide sequence: TGTGCCAGCAGCTTGGTTAGGGTTAGGGGGAACACTGAAGCTTTCTTT.

The chain joins TRBV5-1 to TRBJ2-3, with 11 positions matching TRBD2. This CDR3 has 16 residues. CDR1 and CDR2 from the germline V gene are SGHRS and YFSETQ. The V segment lost 6 bases and the J segment 5 bases; nucleotides outside the gene matches: 11. The CDR3 nucleotides are TGCGCCAGCAACAAGCGGGCTAGCGGGAGGATAGATACGCAGTATTTT. Translation gives CASNKRASGRIDTQYF.